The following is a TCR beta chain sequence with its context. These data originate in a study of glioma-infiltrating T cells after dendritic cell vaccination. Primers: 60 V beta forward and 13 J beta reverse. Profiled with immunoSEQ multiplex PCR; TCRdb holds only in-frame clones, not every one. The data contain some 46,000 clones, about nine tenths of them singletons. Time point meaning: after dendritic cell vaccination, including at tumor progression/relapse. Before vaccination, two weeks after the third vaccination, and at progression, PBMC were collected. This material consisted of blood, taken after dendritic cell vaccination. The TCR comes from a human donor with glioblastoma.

The chain's CDR3 is CASSSKRGLETQYF. The CDR3 DNA reads as TGCGCCAGCAGCTCGAAGCGGGGATTAGAGACCCAGTACTTC. The chain employs TRBV5-1 and TRBJ2-5, with 7 bases aligning to TRBD2. Germline CDR1 SGHRS, CDR2 YFSETQ. The CDR3 is 14 residues long. Unmatched junction bases numbered 6, after V lost 3 bases and J lost 4 bases.